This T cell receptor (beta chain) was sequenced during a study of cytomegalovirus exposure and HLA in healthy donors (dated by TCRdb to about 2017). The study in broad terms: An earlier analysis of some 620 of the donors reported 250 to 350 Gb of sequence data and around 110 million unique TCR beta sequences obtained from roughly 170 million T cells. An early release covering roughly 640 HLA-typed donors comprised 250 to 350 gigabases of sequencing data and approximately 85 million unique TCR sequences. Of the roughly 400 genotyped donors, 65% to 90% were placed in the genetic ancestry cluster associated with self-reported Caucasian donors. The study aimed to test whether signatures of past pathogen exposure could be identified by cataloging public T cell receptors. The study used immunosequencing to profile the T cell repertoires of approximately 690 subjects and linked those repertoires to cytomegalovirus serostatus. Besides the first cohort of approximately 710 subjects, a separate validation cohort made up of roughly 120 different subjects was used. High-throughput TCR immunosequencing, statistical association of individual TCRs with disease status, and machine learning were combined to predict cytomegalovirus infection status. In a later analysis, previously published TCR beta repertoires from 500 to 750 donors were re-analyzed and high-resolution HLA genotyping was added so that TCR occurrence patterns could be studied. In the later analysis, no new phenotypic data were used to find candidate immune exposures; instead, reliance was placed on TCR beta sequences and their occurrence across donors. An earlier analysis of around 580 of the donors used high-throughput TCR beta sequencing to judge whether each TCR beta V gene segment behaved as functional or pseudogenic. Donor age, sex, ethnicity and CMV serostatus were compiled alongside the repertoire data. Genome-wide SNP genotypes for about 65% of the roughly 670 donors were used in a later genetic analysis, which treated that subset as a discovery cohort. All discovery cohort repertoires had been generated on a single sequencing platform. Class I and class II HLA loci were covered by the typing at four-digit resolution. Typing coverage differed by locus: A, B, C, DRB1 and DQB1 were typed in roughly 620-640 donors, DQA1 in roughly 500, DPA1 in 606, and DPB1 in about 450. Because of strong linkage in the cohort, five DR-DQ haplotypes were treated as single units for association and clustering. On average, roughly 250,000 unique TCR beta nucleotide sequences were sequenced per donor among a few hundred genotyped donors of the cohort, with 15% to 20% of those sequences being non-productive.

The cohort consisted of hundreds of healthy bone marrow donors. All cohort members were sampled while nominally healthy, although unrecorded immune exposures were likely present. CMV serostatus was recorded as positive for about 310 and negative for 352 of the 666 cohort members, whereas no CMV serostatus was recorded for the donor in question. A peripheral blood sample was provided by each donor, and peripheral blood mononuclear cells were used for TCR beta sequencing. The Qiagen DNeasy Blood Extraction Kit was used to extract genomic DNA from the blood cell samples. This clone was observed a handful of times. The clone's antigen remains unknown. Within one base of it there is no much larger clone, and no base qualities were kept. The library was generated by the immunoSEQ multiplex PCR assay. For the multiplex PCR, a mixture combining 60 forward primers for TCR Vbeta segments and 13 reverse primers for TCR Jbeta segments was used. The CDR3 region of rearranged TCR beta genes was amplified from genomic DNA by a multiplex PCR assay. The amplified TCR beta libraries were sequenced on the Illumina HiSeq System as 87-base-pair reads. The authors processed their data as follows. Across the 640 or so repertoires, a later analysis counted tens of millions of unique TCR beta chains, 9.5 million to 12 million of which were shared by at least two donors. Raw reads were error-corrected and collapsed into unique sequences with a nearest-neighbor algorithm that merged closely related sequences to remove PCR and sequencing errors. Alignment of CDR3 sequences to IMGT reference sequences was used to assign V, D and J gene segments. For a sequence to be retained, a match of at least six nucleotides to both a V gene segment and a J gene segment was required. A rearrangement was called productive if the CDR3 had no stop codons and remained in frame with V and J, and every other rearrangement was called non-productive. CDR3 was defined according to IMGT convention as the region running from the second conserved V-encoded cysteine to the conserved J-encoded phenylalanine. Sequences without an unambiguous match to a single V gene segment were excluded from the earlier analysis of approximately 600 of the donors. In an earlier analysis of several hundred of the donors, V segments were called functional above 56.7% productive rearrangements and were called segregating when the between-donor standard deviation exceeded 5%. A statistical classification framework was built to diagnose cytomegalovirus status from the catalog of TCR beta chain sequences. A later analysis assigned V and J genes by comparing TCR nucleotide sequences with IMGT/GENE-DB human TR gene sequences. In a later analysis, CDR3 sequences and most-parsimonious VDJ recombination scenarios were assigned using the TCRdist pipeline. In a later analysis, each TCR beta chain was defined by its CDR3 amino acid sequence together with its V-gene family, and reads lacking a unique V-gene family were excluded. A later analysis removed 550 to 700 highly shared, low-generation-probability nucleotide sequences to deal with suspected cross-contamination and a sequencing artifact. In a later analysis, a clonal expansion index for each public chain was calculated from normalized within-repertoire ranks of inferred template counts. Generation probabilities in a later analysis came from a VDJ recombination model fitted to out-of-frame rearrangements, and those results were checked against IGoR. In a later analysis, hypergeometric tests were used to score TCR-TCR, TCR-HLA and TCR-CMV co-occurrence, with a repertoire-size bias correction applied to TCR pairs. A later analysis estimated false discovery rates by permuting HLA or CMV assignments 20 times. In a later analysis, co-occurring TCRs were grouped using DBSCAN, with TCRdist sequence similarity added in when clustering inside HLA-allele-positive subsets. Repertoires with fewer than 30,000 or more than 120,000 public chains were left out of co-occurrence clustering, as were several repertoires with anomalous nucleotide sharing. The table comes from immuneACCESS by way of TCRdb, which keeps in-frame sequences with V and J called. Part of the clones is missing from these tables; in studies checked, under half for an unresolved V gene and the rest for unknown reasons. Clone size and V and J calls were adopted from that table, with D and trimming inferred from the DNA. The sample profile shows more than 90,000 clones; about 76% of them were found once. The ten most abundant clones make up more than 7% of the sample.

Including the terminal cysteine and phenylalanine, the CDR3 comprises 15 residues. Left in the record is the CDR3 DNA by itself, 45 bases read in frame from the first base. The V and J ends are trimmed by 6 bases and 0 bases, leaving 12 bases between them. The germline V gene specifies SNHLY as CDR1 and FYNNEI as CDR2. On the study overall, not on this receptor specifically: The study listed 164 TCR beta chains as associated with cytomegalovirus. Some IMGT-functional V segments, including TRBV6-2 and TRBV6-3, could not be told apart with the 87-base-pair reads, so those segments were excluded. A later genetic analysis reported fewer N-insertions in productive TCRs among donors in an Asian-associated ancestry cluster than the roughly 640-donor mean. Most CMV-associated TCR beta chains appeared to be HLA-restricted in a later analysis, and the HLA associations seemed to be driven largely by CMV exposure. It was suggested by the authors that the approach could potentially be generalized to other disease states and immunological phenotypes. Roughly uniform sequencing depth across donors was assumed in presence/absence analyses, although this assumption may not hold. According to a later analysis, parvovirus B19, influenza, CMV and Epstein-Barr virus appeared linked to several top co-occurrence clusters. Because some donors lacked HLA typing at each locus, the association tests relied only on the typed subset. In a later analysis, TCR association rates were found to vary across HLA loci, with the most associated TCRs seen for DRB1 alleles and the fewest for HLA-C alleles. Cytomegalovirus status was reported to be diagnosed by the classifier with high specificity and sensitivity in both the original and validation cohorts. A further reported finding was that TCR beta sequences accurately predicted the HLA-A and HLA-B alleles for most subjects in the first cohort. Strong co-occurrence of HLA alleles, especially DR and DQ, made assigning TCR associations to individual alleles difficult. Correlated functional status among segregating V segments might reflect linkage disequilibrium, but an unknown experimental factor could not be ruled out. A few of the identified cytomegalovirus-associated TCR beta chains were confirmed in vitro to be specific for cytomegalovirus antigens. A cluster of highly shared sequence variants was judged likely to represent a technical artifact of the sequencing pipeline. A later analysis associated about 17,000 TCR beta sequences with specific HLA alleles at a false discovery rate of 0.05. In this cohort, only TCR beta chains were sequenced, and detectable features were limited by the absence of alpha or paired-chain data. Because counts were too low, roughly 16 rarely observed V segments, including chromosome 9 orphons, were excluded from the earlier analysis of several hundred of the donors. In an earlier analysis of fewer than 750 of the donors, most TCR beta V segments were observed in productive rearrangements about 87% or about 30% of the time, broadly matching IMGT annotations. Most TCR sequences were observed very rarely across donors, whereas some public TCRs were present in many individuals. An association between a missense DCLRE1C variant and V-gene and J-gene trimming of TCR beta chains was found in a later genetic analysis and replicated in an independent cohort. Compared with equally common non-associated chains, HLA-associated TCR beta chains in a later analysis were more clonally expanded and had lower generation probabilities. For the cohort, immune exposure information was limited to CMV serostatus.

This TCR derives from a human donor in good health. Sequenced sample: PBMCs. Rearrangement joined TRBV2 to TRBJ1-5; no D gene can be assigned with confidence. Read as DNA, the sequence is TGTGCCAGCAGCGCGCGAGGCTCTAGCAATCAGCCCCAGCATTTT. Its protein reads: CASSARGSSNQPQHF.